This is a list of T cell receptor beta chains from one sample in a study of blood T cell repertoires in COVID-19. Profiling relied on immunoSEQ multiplex PCR, and the TCRdb table lists in-frame clones only, not all of them. There are 220,000 or so clones in the sample; roughly four fifths occur only once, and less than 2.5% lies in the top ten. The sequenced sample was peripheral blood. The receptors here all came from a woman aged 55-69 years with acute or convalescent COVID-19. Both conserved end residues are part of each CDR3. The D gene is left open where the match is weak. Clone size, where shown, is once, few, many, or a class for clones that have expanded.

CDR3 DNA,CDR3 protein,J gene,clone size,CDR3 length,D gene,V gene
TGTGCCAGCAGCTCGCTAGCGCTGGCGCAGTATTTT,CASSSLALAQYF,TRBJ2-3,NA,12,NA,TRBV11-1
TGTGCCAGCAGCAGAGCGGGGGGTAATAGGGAGACCCAGTACTTC,CASSRAGGNRETQYF,TRBJ2-5,NA,15,TRBD2,TRBV11-1
TGTGCCAGCAGCCAACTCCTTCACAGTTCGAACACCGGGGAGCTGTTTTTT,CASSQLLHSSNTGELFF,TRBJ2-2,NA,17,NA,TRBV3-1/TRBV3-2
TGTGCCAGCAGTGGTGGGGCCAGGCACCTCTATGGCTACACCTTC,CASSGGARHLYGYTF,TRBJ1-2,NA,15,NA,TRBV2
TGCGCCAGCAGCGCAGCGGGGTATGTCTACAATGAGCAGTTCTTC,CASSAAGYVYNEQFF,TRBJ2-1,few,15,TRBD2,TRBV5-1
TGTGCCAGCAGCACCACTGTGATGAACACTGAAGCTTTCTTT,CASSTTVMNTEAFF,TRBJ1-1,NA,14,NA,TRBV9
TGTGCCAGCAGTTACTCGGGACAGGGAAGTTATGGCTACACCTTC,CASSYSGQGSYGYTF,TRBJ1-2,NA,15,TRBD1,TRBV6-5
TGTGCCAGCAGCCAATCCGCGGCAGATACGCAGTATTTT,CASSQSAADTQYF,TRBJ2-3,NA,13,NA,TRBV3-1/TRBV3-2
TGTGCCAGCAGCCCACGGGGAGCTGGTTCTTTAGGCACTGAAGCTTTCTTT,CASSPRGAGSLGTEAFF,TRBJ1-1,NA,17,NA,TRBV6-2/TRBV6-3
TGTGCCAGCAGCTTTAGTTGGCCCGCCGGGGACAGACCTGAAAAACTGTTTTTT,CASSFSWPAGDRPEKLFF,TRBJ1-4,NA,18,TRBD1,TRBV11-2
TGTGCCAGCAGCGAGAGCGGGGGGGTAGATACGCAGTATTTT,CASSESGGVDTQYF,TRBJ2-3,NA,14,TRBD2,TRBV13
TGCGCCAGCAGCCTTCTTCTTCCGGGGGGAGGGACCGGGGAGCTGTTTTTT,CASSLLLPGGGTGELFF,TRBJ2-2,NA,17,TRBD2,TRBV4-1
TGTGCCAGTGCTTTTATGGGCGGGGGGGTACAAGAGACCCAGTACTTC,CASAFMGGGVQETQYF,TRBJ2-5,NA,16,TRBD2,TRBV28
TGCGCCAGCAGCTTAGGGACAGGGGCCATGAACACTGAAGCTTTCTTT,CASSLGTGAMNTEAFF,TRBJ1-1,NA,16,TRBD1,TRBV5-1
TGTGCCAGCAGGCTCACACAGGGGGCTCTTGGCTACACCTTC,CASRLTQGALGYTF,TRBJ1-2,few,14,TRBD1,TRBV6-5
TGTGCCAGCACCAGGGTGAATGAAAAACTGTTTTTT,CASTRVNEKLFF,TRBJ1-4,few,12,NA,TRBV6-5
TGTGCCAGCAGCTTAGAATCGTACTTCTCTGGAAACACCATATATTTT,CASSLESYFSGNTIYF,TRBJ1-3,NA,16,NA,TRBV7-2
TGTGCCATTCGGACAGGGGGCGATGAAAAACTGTTTTTT,CAIRTGGDEKLFF,TRBJ1-4,NA,13,TRBD1,TRBV6-6
TGCGCCAGCAGCTTGGCCTTGACAGGGAAGGGTGGAAACACCATATATTTT,CASSLALTGKGGNTIYF,TRBJ1-3,NA,17,TRBD1,TRBV5-1
TGTGCCAGTGAACAGGGGGCTTCGGGCGAGCAGTACTTC,CASEQGASGEQYF,TRBJ2-7,NA,13,TRBD1,TRBV28
TGTGCCAGCAGCGCTTTACAGGGTCTTAGCTACAATGAGCAGTTCTTC,CASSALQGLSYNEQFF,TRBJ2-1,NA,16,NA,TRBV7-9
TGCGCCAGCAGCCAAGATCTCCACGGACAGGGGGAAGTCGGAAACACCATATATTTT,CASSQDLHGQGEVGNTIYF,TRBJ1-3,NA,19,TRBD1,TRBV4-1
TGTGCCAGCAACTCGGGGGGTTCCTACAATGAGCAGTTCTTC,CASNSGGSYNEQFF,TRBJ2-1,NA,14,TRBD2,TRBV28
TGTGCCAGCAGCAGACTACAGGGGAGAATCACTGAAGCTTTCTTT,CASSRLQGRITEAFF,TRBJ1-1,NA,15,TRBD1,TRBV27
TGTGCCAGCAGCTTTGACAGGGGCAATCAGCCCCAGCATTTT,CASSFDRGNQPQHF,TRBJ1-5,NA,14,TRBD1,TRBV7-2
TGTGCCAGCAGCCAAGGAGTACAGGGACCCCTGGACACCGGGGAGCTGTTTTTT,CASSQGVQGPLDTGELFF,TRBJ2-2,NA,18,NA,TRBV3-1/TRBV3-2
TGTGCCAGCAAGACAGGGGATCAGCCCCAGCATTTT,CASKTGDQPQHF,TRBJ1-5,NA,12,TRBD1,TRBV7-2
TGTGCCAGCAGCCTGCTTGGGCAGGCCGGCTATGGCTACACCTTC,CASSLLGQAGYGYTF,TRBJ1-2,NA,15,NA,TRBV5-6
TGTGCCAGTAGTACCGGTGGTATGGAGACCCAGTACTTC,CASSTGGMETQYF,TRBJ2-5,NA,13,NA,TRBV19
TGTGCCAGCAGCTTATCCGGGGGTGGGACCCAGTACTTC,CASSLSGGGTQYF,TRBJ2-5,NA,13,NA,TRBV7-9
TGCGCCAGCAGCCCCGGGTTGAACACTGAAGCTTTCTTT,CASSPGLNTEAFF,TRBJ1-1,NA,13,NA,TRBV5-1
TGCAGCGTTCAGGACTATGGCTACACCTTC,CSVQDYGYTF,TRBJ1-2,NA,10,NA,TRBV29-1
TGTGCCAGCAGCCAAGATCAGGGAAAAGCTTTCTTT,CASSQDQGKAFF,TRBJ1-1,NA,12,NA,TRBV3-1/TRBV3-2
TGTGCCAGCGGGACACCGAATGGGGAGACCCAGTACTTC,CASGTPNGETQYF,TRBJ2-5,NA,13,NA,TRBV7-9
TGTGCCAGCAGCCCGAGGACAGGACCCACCGGGGAGCTGTTTTTT,CASSPRTGPTGELFF,TRBJ2-2,NA,15,TRBD1,TRBV3-1/TRBV3-2
TGTGCCAGTAGTATTGGTTCGGGTGAAGCTTTCTTT,CASSIGSGEAFF,TRBJ1-1,NA,12,NA,TRBV19
TGCGCCAGCAGCCCTCAAATGCAGGTTGTCTTCAATGAGCAGTTCTTC,CASSPQMQVVFNEQFF,TRBJ2-1,NA,16,NA,TRBV5-1
TGTGCCAGCAGCTTGGGTGGGGCAGGTAGCCAGCCCCAGCATTTT,CASSLGGAGSQPQHF,TRBJ1-5,NA,15,NA,TRBV5-5
TGTGCCTGGGGGCCCCCTGGAGGGCAAGAGACCCAGTACTTC,CAWGPPGGQETQYF,TRBJ2-5,NA,14,NA,TRBV30
TGTGCCAGCAGTTACGGAGACAGAAACTATGGCTACACCTTC,CASSYGDRNYGYTF,TRBJ1-2,once,14,NA,TRBV6-6
TGTGCCAGCAGCCCGGCCGGGACATTTTACGAGCAGTACTTC,CASSPAGTFYEQYF,TRBJ2-7,NA,14,NA,TRBV7-9
TGTGCCAGCAGCTCACCCCTCGGAGAAACTAATGAAAAACTGTTTTTT,CASSSPLGETNEKLFF,TRBJ1-4,NA,16,NA,TRBV9
TGTGCCAGCAGTTCCGGGAGCTCTGGAAACACCATATATTTT,CASSSGSSGNTIYF,TRBJ1-3,NA,14,NA,TRBV2
TGTGCCAGCAGTCCGGGACTCCGACGGAGGAGAGGAGGTGAAAAACTGTTTTTT,CASSPGLRRRRGGEKLFF,TRBJ1-4,NA,18,NA,TRBV6-2/TRBV6-3
TGCGCCAGCACATACAGTCCTAACTATGGCTACACCTTC,CASTYSPNYGYTF,TRBJ1-2,NA,13,NA,TRBV5-1
TGTGCCAGCATTGCCTTAGCTGGTGAGCAGTTCTTC,CASIALAGEQFF,TRBJ2-1,NA,12,NA,TRBV27
TGTGCCAGCAGTGTACTAAGTATCGGTTCACCCCTCCACTTT,CASSVLSIGSPLHF,TRBJ1-6,NA,14,NA,TRBV2
TGTGCCAGCAGCCTTCGCCAGACAGGGAGAAATGAAAAACTGTTTTTT,CASSLRQTGRNEKLFF,TRBJ1-4,few,16,TRBD1,TRBV5-6
TGTGCCAGCAGCAAGGACAGATACACAGATACGCAGTATTTT,CASSKDRYTDTQYF,TRBJ2-3,NA,14,NA,TRBV5-4
TGTGCCAGCAGCGAGGGACAGGGGGACACCGGGGAGCTGTTTTTT,CASSEGQGDTGELFF,TRBJ2-2,NA,15,TRBD1,TRBV9
TGTGCCAGCAGCTTCGGGGTGCCCGGGGAGCTGTTTTTT,CASSFGVPGELFF,TRBJ2-2,NA,13,NA,TRBV5-6
TGTGCCAGCAGTTACTCCTTCGGACAGGTCGTAAATGAGCAGTTCTTC,CASSYSFGQVVNEQFF,TRBJ2-1,NA,16,TRBD1,TRBV6-2/TRBV6-3
TGTGCCAGTACTCAGGGGGCAGGGGGGACCTACGAGCAGTACTTC,CASTQGAGGTYEQYF,TRBJ2-7,NA,15,TRBD1,TRBV19
TGCGCCAGCAGCCCCACAGGGAACACTGAAGCTTTCTTT,CASSPTGNTEAFF,TRBJ1-1,few,13,NA,TRBV5-1
TGTGCCAGCAGCTTCATTTTGACTGCCTTTACGAGTGGCTACACCTTC,CASSFILTAFTSGYTF,TRBJ1-2,NA,16,NA,TRBV5-6
TGTGCCAGCAGCGAAACGGGGGCTAACTATGGCTACACCTTC,CASSETGANYGYTF,TRBJ1-2,NA,14,NA,TRBV2